The present entry profiles one T cell receptor (beta chain) with its context. Adults between roughly 18 and 95 years of age took part from 24 US areas. Assignments of participants to cohorts depended upon their own reported clinical history. Recovery among Cohort 3 donors was established by two negative PCRs, clearance, or symptom resolution. The sample originates from a study of blood T cell repertoires in COVID-19. CDR1 SGHTA and CDR2 FQGNSA come from the germline V gene. The CDR3 runs to 15 residues. Between the trimmed V and J ends, which lost 1 base and 7 bases, there was a span of 16 bases. Per the original data handling: It was from reference gene primer amplification that nucleated cell counts were estimated. Clones were sequenced by immunoSEQ multiplex PCR, and TCRdb holds only the in-frame ones, with some missing. Clone size and the V and J calls come from that table; the DNA yielded D and trimming. The sample contains about 150,000 clones, 78% of which appear only once.

V gene TRBV7-2 combines with J gene TRBJ1-2; D may be TRBD1 (5 bases). Sequenced sample: PBMCs or T cells enriched from blood (not recorded which). The sequence derives from a woman in her 50s who had recovered from COVID-19. The CDR3 coding sequence is TGTGCCAGCAGCTTAGGCTTCACAGGTGTGGGTGGCTACACCTTC. It codes for CASSLGFTGVGGYTF.